These 25 T cell receptor beta chains originate from one sample sequenced in a study of lymphopenia after photon versus proton radiotherapy. The protocol was immunoSEQ multiplex PCR, while the TCRdb copy is restricted to in-frame clones and leaves out a portion. The sample lists 20,000 to 25,000 clones, around 90% occurring once. The sequenced sample was peripheral blood, obtained from a patient treated with proton-based radiotherapy. The origin of the receptors is a woman in her 70s with pancreatic cancer. Some clones in this sample may be carry-over from other donors' samples.

J is TRBJ1-2 and V is TRBV5-1; no clear D. This CDR3 spans 12 amino acids. CDR1 is SGHRS, CDR2 YFSETQ, per germline. V lost 4 bases, J lost 5 bases, and 9 bases lay in between. CDR3 sequence (DNA): TGCGCCAGCAGCGTTAACGAATATGGCTACACCTTC. Its protein is CASSVNEYGYTF.

The chain joins TRBV28 to TRBJ1-4, with a tentative D call TRBD1 (6 bases). The V end was cut by 5 bases, the J end by 6 bases, with 16 bases between. Germline V gives CDR1 MDHEN, CDR2 SYDVKM. The CDR3 consists of 15 residues. The CDR3 reads CASSLNRAHYEKLFF. DNA for the CDR3: TGTGCCAGCAGTCTTAACAGGGCCCACTATGAAAAACTGTTTTTT. Variable domain in full (rest from reference TRBV28 and TRBJ1-4): DVKVTQSSRYLVKRTGEKVFLECVQDMDHENMFWYRQDPGLGLRLIYFSYDVKMKEKGDIPEGYSVSREKKERFSLILESASTNQTSMYLCASSLNRAHYEKLFFGSGTQLSVL.

The chain uses TRBV13 and TRBJ1-2; D is perhaps TRBD1 (6 bases). The CDR3 sequence is 14 residues long. Germline CDR1 is PRHDT and CDR2 is FYEKMQ (reference sequence). Trimming pared 0 bases from V and 4 bases from J, leaving 9 bases between. CDR3 in amino acids: CASSLGRDTYGYTF. CDR3 nucleotides: TGTGCCAGCAGCTTAGGCCGGGACACCTATGGCTACACCTTC.

This chain uses TRBV5-1 with TRBJ2-5, with 10 bases lining up with TRBD2. The V and J ends lost 5 bases and 1 base, in that order; junction bases with no gene match: 5. In germline, CDR1 is SGHRS, CDR2 YFSETQ. The CDR3 loop spans 15 amino acids. This chain's CDR3 is CASRTSGISQETQYF. The CDR3 bases are TGCGCCAGCAGAACTAGCGGGATATCCCAAGAGACCCAGTACTTC.

J is TRBJ2-3 and V is TRBV27; perhaps D is TRBD1 or TRBD2 (7 bases each). Germline loops: CDR1 MNHEY, CDR2 SMNVEV (reference sequence). The V end was cut by 0 bases, the J end by 5 bases, with 15 bases between. The CDR3 is 16 amino acids. The CDR3 here is CASSLSRQGGLDTQYF. CDR3 nucleotides: TGTGCCAGCAGTTTATCCCGACAGGGAGGGCTAGATACGCAGTATTTT.

V usage is TRBV18 and J usage is TRBJ1-4; 9 bases match TRBD1. Per the germline V gene, CDR1 is KGHSH and CDR2 is LQKENI. CDR3 length equals 16 residues. V gave up 6 bases and J gave up 7 bases; unmatched junction bases: 12. In DNA, the CDR3 is TGTGCCAGCTCCCCCGGACAGGGGTTGGCTGCTGAAAAACTGTTTTTT. It translates to CASSPGQGLAAEKLFF.

The chain employs TRBV6-6 and TRBJ2-5; no clear D gene. This CDR3 has 13 residues. Germline-derived CDR1 and CDR2 are MNHNY and SVGAGI (reference sequence). Trimming shortened V by 2 bases and J by 7 bases, and 11 bases separated the two germline ends. CDR3 nucleotides: TGTGCCAGCAGTTACGGCCTGTTCGGGACCCAGTACTTC. Its translation is CASSYGLFGTQYF.

The chain employs TRBV15 and TRBJ2-5; D is perhaps TRBD2 (6 bases). V was pared by 5 bases and J by 1 base, with 11 bases between. This CDR3 spans 14 amino acids. Germline-derived CDR1 and CDR2 are LNHNV and YYDKDF (reference sequence). CDR3 amino acids: CATSWGLLQETQYF. The CDR3 nucleotides are TGTGCCACCAGCTGGGGACTCCTCCAAGAGACCCAGTACTTC.

V gene TRBV5-1 combines with J gene TRBJ2-2; no firm D call. Trimming pared 0 bases from V and 4 bases from J, leaving 4 bases between. Germline CDR1 and CDR2: SGHRS and YFSETQ. The CDR3 has 13 amino acids. As DNA, the CDR3 is TGCGCCAGCAGCTTGGATTTCACCGGGGAGCTGTTTTTT. Its protein is CASSLDFTGELFF.

V usage is TRBV1 and J usage is TRBJ1-4; the table's D call, TRBD1, was not checked against the DNA. TRBV1 is given as a pseudogene. This CDR3 is 20 amino acids long. This CDR3 reads CTSSQDPRTQTTGVGEKLFF. The CDR3 coding sequence is TGCACCAGCAGCCAAGATCCACGAACGCAAACGACAGGGGTTGGTGAAAAACTGTTTTTT.

The CDR3 protein is CASISGTFQETQYF. CDR3 nucleotide sequence: TGTGCCAGCATCTCAGGGACTTTCCAAGAGACCCAGTACTTC. The chain has TRBV28 and TRBJ2-5; possibly TRBD2 for D (6 bases). The CDR3 spans 14 residues. The V gene's germline CDR1 is MDHEN and CDR2 SYDVKM. Trimming removed 7 bases at V and 1 base at J, with 13 bases between.

CDR3 amino acids: CSARGQEKETQYF. The CDR3 DNA reads as TGCAGCGCCCGGGGACAGGAGAAAGAGACCCAGTACTTC. V is TRBV29-1 and J is TRBJ2-5; 8 positions agree with TRBD1. J gave up 3 bases and V 7 bases, and 7 bases lay outside the gene matches. The CDR3 length is 13 residues. CDR1 is SQVTM, CDR2 ANQGSEA, per germline.

The gene calls are TRBV19 and TRBJ2-3, with TRBD2 identical over 7 bases. Germline values: CDR1 LNHDA, CDR2 SQIVND (reference sequence). The ends lost 5 bases at V and 0 bases at J; junction bases unmatched: 2. This CDR3 has 14 residues. This chain's CDR3 is CASSLAASTDTQYF. The CDR3, as DNA: TGTGCCAGTAGTCTAGCGGCAAGCACAGATACGCAGTATTTT.

This chain joins TRBV6-1 and TRBJ2-4, with D perhaps matching TRBD1 (6 bases). Germline loops: CDR1 MNHNS, CDR2 SASEGT. The CDR3 has 19 residues. Trimming shortened V by 1 base and J by 1 base, and 20 bases separated the two germline ends. The CDR3 reads CASSEDNRVQGSAKNIQYF. CDR3 nucleotides: TGTGCCAGCAGTGAAGATAATAGAGTGCAGGGGTCCGCCAAAAACATTCAGTACTTC.

The V gene is TRBV11-2, the J gene TRBJ2-2; D remains ambiguous. The V end lost 0 bases, the J end lost 4 bases, and 9 bases lay between the germline ends. Looked up from germline, CDR1 is SGHAT and CDR2 is FQNNGV. There are 15 residues in the CDR3. The CDR3 region has the DNA TGTGCCAGCAGCTTAGAGGGCCTACGCACCGGGGAGCTGTTTTTT. This codes for CASSLEGLRTGELFF.

CDR3: CASSLDGSAGGNTQYF. CDR3 in DNA: TGTGCCAGCAGCTTAGACGGGTCGGCGGGAGGGAATACGCAGTATTTT. The chain recombines TRBV7-2 with TRBJ2-3; 9 bases are a match to TRBD2. The CDR3 covers 16 residues. The germline V gene has CDR1 SGHTA and CDR2 FQGNSA. J was trimmed by 7 bases and V by 1 base; bases with no gene match: 9.

J is TRBJ2-1 and V is TRBV7-9, with 7 positions matching TRBD2. With V trimmed by 1 base and J by 7 bases, 7 bases remained unmatched. Germline CDR1 reads SEHNR; CDR2 reads FQNEAQ (reference sequence). The CDR3 contains 15 residues. In nucleotides, the CDR3 is TGTGCCAGCAGCTTAGAGGGAGGGCCGAAGAATGAGCAGTTCTTC. This encodes CASSLEGGPKNEQFF.

The chain uses TRBV7-9 and TRBJ1-4; D is undetermined. Trimming cost V 4 bases and J 12 bases, with 12 bases left between them. The CDR3 runs 12 residues. Germline V CDR1 and CDR2: SEHNR, FQNEAQ (reference sequence). The CDR3 spells CASSSTPEELFF. The CDR3 nucleotides are TGTGCCAGCAGCTCCACCCCTGAGGAACTGTTTTTT.

The rearrangement links TRBV18 to TRBJ2-3; 7 bases are a match to TRBD1. The CDR3 contains 14 residues. J was trimmed by 0 bases and V by 6 bases; bases with no gene match: 3. Germline V gene sequence: CDR1 KGHSH, CDR2 LQKENI. The CDR3 sequence: CASSLQGSTDTQYF. CDR3 coding DNA: TGTGCCAGCTCGCTACAGGGGAGCACAGATACGCAGTATTTT.

The table lists this clone with a count of one. This chain joins TRBV11-2 and TRBJ2-7; tentative D call: TRBD2 (5 bases). Germline CDR1 SGHAT, CDR2 FQNNGV. V lost 3 bases, J lost 2 bases, and 14 bases lay in between. The CDR3 loop spans 15 amino acids. CDR3 bases: TGTGCCAGCAGCTTCGAGGGCGGATCACCCTACGAGCAGTACTTC. The encoded protein is CASSFEGGSPYEQYF.

V usage is TRBV30 and J usage is TRBJ1-5, with TRBD1 matching 11 bases. Germline assignment: CDR1 GTSNPN and CDR2 SVGIG (reference sequence). J gave up 6 bases and V 5 bases, and 3 bases lay outside the gene matches. The CDR3 spans 13 residues. The CDR3 nucleotides are TGTGCCTGGCAAGGGACAGGGGGTCAGCCCCAGCATTTT. It translates to CAWQGTGGQPQHF.

The chain is built from TRBV5-1 and TRBJ2-5, with TRBD2 identical over 10 bases. Germline CDR1 SGHRS, CDR2 YFSETQ. The V and J ends lost 3 bases and 3 bases, in that order; junction bases with no gene match: 14. The CDR3 length is 18 residues. CDR3 DNA: TGCGCCAGCAGCTGGAACAGGGTAGCGGGAGGACCGAAAGAGACCCAGTACTTC. The encoded protein is CASSWNRVAGGPKETQYF.

The V gene is TRBV14, the J gene TRBJ1-1, with 9 bases fitting TRBD1. The CDR3 totals 14 residues. Losses at the gene ends were 3 bases for V and 5 bases for J; bases not matched to a gene: 4. CDR1 and CDR2 from the germline V gene are SGHDN and FVKESK. The CDR3 loop is CASSQGQGGTEAFF. The CDR3 DNA sequence: TGTGCCAGCAGCCAGGGACAGGGAGGAACTGAAGCTTTCTTT.

The J gene is TRBJ2-5, the V gene TRBV9; 7 bases match TRBD1. Germline CDR1 SGDLS, CDR2 YYNGEE. This CDR3 comprises 16 residues. V dropped 2 bases and J dropped 4; count of bases not matched to a gene: 11. The CDR3: CASSVLTGRLGETQYF. CDR3 nucleotides: TGTGCCAGCAGCGTTTTGACAGGGCGGTTGGGAGAGACCCAGTACTTC.

V is TRBV5-1 and J is TRBJ2-1, with 7 bases matching TRBD1. Germline assignment: CDR1 SGHRS and CDR2 YFSETQ. The CDR3 spans 12 residues. V was clipped by 4 bases and J by 8 bases; unmatched bases: 3. DNA for the CDR3: TGCGCCAGCAGCCTAGGGGGCTATGAGCAGTTCTTC. Amino acid sequence: CASSLGGYEQFF.